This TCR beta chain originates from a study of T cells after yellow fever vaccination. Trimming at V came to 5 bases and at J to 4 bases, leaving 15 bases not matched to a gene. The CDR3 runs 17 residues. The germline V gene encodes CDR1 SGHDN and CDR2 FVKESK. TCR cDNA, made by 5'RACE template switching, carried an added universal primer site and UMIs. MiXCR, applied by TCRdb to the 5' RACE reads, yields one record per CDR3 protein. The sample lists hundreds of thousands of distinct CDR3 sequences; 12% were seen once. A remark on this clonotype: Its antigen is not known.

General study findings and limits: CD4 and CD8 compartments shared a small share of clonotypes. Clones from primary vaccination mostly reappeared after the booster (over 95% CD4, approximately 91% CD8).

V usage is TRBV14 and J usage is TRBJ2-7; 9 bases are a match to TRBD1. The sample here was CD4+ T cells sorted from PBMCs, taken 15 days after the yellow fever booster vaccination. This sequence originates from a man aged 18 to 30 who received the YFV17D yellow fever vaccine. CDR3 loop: CASSNLVRGQGLYEQYF. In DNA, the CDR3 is TGTGCCAGCAGCAACCTGGTCCGAGGACAGGGGTTATACGAGCAGTACTTC.